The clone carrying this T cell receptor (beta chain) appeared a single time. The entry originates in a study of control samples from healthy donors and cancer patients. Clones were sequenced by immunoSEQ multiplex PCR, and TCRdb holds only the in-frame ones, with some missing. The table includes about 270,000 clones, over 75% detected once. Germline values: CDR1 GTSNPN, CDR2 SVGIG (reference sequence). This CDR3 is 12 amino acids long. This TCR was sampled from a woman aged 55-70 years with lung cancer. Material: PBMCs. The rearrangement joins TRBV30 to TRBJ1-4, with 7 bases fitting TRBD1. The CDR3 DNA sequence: TGTGCTGCGGGACAGCTTAATGAAAAACTGTTTTTT. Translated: CAAGQLNEKLFF.